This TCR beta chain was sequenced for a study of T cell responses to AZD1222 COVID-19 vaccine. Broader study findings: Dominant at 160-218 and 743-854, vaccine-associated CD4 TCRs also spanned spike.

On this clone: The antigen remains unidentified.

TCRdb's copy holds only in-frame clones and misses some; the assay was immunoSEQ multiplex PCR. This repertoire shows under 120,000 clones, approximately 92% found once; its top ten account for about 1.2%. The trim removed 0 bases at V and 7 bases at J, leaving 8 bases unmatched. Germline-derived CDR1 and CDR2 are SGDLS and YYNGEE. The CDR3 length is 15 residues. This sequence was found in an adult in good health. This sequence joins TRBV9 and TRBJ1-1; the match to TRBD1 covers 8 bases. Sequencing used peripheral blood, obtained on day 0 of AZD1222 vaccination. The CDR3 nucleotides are TGTGCCAGCAGCGTAGCCCCAGGGGGCGCGATTGAAGCTTTCTTT. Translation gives CASSVAPGGAIEAFF.